This T cell receptor beta chain emerged from a study of blood T cell repertoires in COVID-19. Those enrolled, adults aged roughly 18 to 89 years, came from roughly 22 US areas. Cohorts were based on clinical histories the participants reported. CDR1 and CDR2 (germline): MDHEN, SYDVKM. V was shortened by 3 bases and J by 0 bases, with 12 bases between the two germline ends. The CDR3 totals 16 residues. In the source study's methods: By means of reference gene primer amplification, nucleated cell counts were estimated. Clones were read by immunoSEQ multiplex PCR, and TCRdb kept only the in-frame ones, dropping some. V, J and clone size reflect that table, while D and trimming were determined from the DNA. The data hold about 330,000 clones, with 88% observed a single time.

The receptor was isolated from a man under 40 who had recovered from COVID-19. Specimen: PBMCs or T cells enriched from blood (not recorded which). The rearrangement joins TRBV28 to TRBJ1-3, with D perhaps TRBD1 (5 bases). The CDR3 protein is CASSLVQEISGNTIYF. The DNA of the CDR3 is TGTGCCAGCAGTTTGGTACAGGAAATCTCTGGAAACACCATATATTTT.